The rows below give T cell receptor beta chains drawn from one sample of a study of Graves' ophthalmopathy and Graves' hyperthyroidism. TCRdb ran MiXCR on the multiplex PCR reads and lists one entry per CDR3 protein. The data contain 300,000 to 350,000 distinct CDR3 sequences, under 20% of them singletons. The sequencing sample was made of peripheral blood. The receptors originated from an adult man with Graves' ophthalmopathy. Both conserved end residues are part of each CDR3. The D gene is left open where the match is weak. For some rows the clone size is stated as once, few or many, or as a class when expanded; others skip it.

D,size,J,V,CDR3,DNA
.,many,TRBJ2-7,TRBV7-2,CASSFAKIEQYF,TGTGCCAGCAGCTTCGCGAAAATCGAGCAGTACTTC
.,many,TRBJ2-7,TRBV6-1,CASSDGPWSEQYF,TGTGCCAGCAGTGATGGACCCTGGAGCGAGCAGTACTTC
TRBD1,many,TRBJ1-1,TRBV2,CASSPRTGSLNTEAFF,TGTGCCAGCAGTCCTCGGACAGGGTCCTTGAACACTGAAGCTTTCTTT
.,.,TRBJ2-7,TRBV7-2,CASSLVQIGRSSYEQYF,TGTGCCAGCAGCTTAGTGCAGATCGGTCGGAGCTCCTACGAGCAGTACTTC
.,many,TRBJ1-1,TRBV5-1,CASSSGAESNTEAFF,TGCGCCAGCAGCTCGGGGGCGGAATCGAACACTGAAGCTTTCTTT
.,many,TRBJ1-2,TRBV29-1,CSAGQINYGYTF,TGCAGCGCAGGACAGATTAACTATGGCTACACCTTC
TRBD2,many,TRBJ2-7,TRBV6-2/TRBV6-3,CASRGLAGGPYEQYF,TGTGCCAGCAGAGGACTAGCGGGGGGGCCGTACGAGCAGTACTTC
.,many,TRBJ2-5,TRBV7-2,CASSFNRETQYF,TGTGCCAGCAGCTTTAACAGAGAGACCCAGTACTTC
TRBD1,many,TRBJ1-1,TRBV6-5,CASSPYVGTGDWAEAFF,TGTGCCAGCAGTCCTTATGTTGGGACAGGGGACTGGGCTGAAGCTTTCTTT
TRBD2,many,TRBJ2-7,TRBV7-2,CASSLAPSGLYEQYF,TGTGCCAGCAGCTTAGCTCCTAGCGGACTATACGAGCAGTACTTC
.,.,TRBJ1-1,TRBV6-1,CASRHAGSATEAFF,TGTGCCAGCAGACACGCAGGGTCGGCCACTGAAGCTTTCTTT
.,many,TRBJ1-1,TRBV30,CAWSGTQGSQAFF,TGTGCCTGGAGTGGTACCCAGGGCAGTCAAGCTTTCTTT
.,many,TRBJ1-1,TRBV12-5,CASGGPTANTEAFF,TGTGCTAGTGGTGGACCGACAGCGAACACTGAAGCTTTCTTT
.,many,TRBJ2-7,TRBV25-1,CASSDRLTAPSSRKYF,TGTGCCAGCAGTGATCGACTGACAGCCCCATCTTCGCGAAAGTACTTC
TRBD1,many,TRBJ2-2,TRBV6-2/TRBV6-3,CASSPYRGVGTGELFF,TGTGCCAGCAGTCCCTACAGGGGCGTAGGCACCGGGGAGCTGTTTTTT
TRBD1,few,TRBJ2-7,TRBV6-1,CASWSTGTGLHEQYF,TGTGCCAGCTGGTCAACCGGGACAGGGCTCCACGAGCAGTACTTC
.,.,TRBJ1-6,TRBV6-1,CASSPGFPSPLHF,TGTGCCAGCAGCCCAGGGTTCCCGTCACCCCTCCACTTT
.,few,TRBJ1-2,TRBV4-3,CASRYTVGGAYGYTF,TGCGCCAGCAGATACACTGTGGGGGGTGCCTATGGCTACACCTTC
.,many,TRBJ2-7,TRBV27,CASSTPGGIEQYF,TGTGCCAGCAGTACGCCGGGTGGGATCGAGCAGTACTTC
.,many,TRBJ1-6,TRBV28,CASREFGSPLHF,TGTGCCAGCAGGGAATTCGGTTCACCCCTCCACTTT
TRBD1,many,TRBJ1-3,TRBV6-2/TRBV6-3,CASSPGQGRLFSGNTIYF,TGTGCCAGCAGCCCGGGACAGGGACGTCTATTCTCTGGAAACACCATATATTTT
.,many,TRBJ2-5,TRBV6-2/TRBV6-3,CASSQSRKGETQYF,TGTGCCAGCAGTCAATCCCGCAAGGGAGAGACCCAGTACTTC
.,.,TRBJ1-1,TRBV6-2/TRBV6-3,CASSYSTSWAGQNTEAFF,TGTGCCAGCAGTTACTCGACCTCTTGGGCAGGACAAAACACTGAAGCTTTCTTT
.,.,TRBJ2-2,TRBV6-1,CATAGPWGGELFF,TGTGCCACCGCGGGTCCGTGGGGCGGGGAGCTGTTTTTT
.,many,TRBJ1-1,TRBV29-1,CSVDAHVMNTEAFF,TGCAGCGTCGACGCCCACGTCATGAACACTGAAGCTTTCTTT
.,many,TRBJ2-7,TRBV11-2,CASSWAVDPTYEQYF,TGTGCCAGCAGCTGGGCCGTGGACCCAACCTACGAGCAGTACTTC
.,many,TRBJ2-7,TRBV6-5,CASSYFAGYEQYF,TGTGCCAGCAGTTATTTCGCGGGGTACGAGCAGTACTTC
.,many,TRBJ2-7,TRBV5-1,CASSQRAGTTSYEQYF,TGCGCCAGCAGCCAGAGAGCCGGGACAACCTCCTACGAGCAGTACTTC
.,.,TRBJ2-5,TRBV6-2/TRBV6-3,CASTIWGAETQYF,TGTGCCAGCACCATATGGGGGGCCGAGACCCAGTACTTC
.,many,TRBJ1-5,TRBV27,CASSYGKNQPQHF,TGTGCCAGCAGTTATGGCAAAAATCAGCCCCAGCATTTT
.,many,TRBJ1-5,TRBV29-1,CSVRDGTNQPQHF,TGCAGCGTTCGAGATGGGACCAATCAGCCCCAGCATTTT
.,.,TRBJ2-7,TRBV6-2/TRBV6-3,CASSYRPGAYEQYF,TGTGCCAGCAGTTACCGTCCCGGAGCCTACGAGCAGTACTTC
TRBD2,few,TRBJ2-5,TRBV6-5,CASSYLAGGETQYF,TGTGCCAGCAGTTACCTAGCGGGAGGAGAGACCCAGTACTTC
.,many,TRBJ2-7,TRBV4-1,CASSQDRQTYEQYF,TGCGCCAGCAGCCAAGACCGACAGACCTACGAGCAGTACTTC
.,many,TRBJ2-5,TRBV30,CAWSAVHQETQYF,TGTGCCTGGAGTGCAGTACACCAAGAGACCCAGTACTTC
.,many,TRBJ2-5,TRBV12-3/TRBV12-4,CASSPGLLGGGLKETQYF,TGTGCCAGCAGCCCAGGTCTTTTGGGGGGGGGCCTAAAAGAGACCCAGTACTTC
.,many,TRBJ1-2,TRBV18,CASSPPGRSTYGYTF,TGTGCCAGCTCACCACCCGGCAGATCCACCTATGGCTACACCTTC
.,.,TRBJ1-1,TRBV12-3/TRBV12-4,CASSERTTESFF,TGTGCCAGCAGCGAGCGGACCACTGAATCTTTCTTT
.,many,TRBJ1-2,TRBV6-5,CASSYLPNGYGYTF,TGTGCCAGCAGTTACCTGCCCAATGGGTATGGCTACACCTTC
.,many,TRBJ2-2,TRBV6-5,CASSWLSGMAGELFF,TGTGCCAGCAGTTGGCTTTCTGGGATGGCCGGGGAGCTGTTTTTT
TRBD1,.,TRBJ1-2,TRBV11-1,CASSLGATGNYGYTF,TGTGCCAGCAGCTTAGGAGCGACAGGGAACTATGGCTACACCTTC